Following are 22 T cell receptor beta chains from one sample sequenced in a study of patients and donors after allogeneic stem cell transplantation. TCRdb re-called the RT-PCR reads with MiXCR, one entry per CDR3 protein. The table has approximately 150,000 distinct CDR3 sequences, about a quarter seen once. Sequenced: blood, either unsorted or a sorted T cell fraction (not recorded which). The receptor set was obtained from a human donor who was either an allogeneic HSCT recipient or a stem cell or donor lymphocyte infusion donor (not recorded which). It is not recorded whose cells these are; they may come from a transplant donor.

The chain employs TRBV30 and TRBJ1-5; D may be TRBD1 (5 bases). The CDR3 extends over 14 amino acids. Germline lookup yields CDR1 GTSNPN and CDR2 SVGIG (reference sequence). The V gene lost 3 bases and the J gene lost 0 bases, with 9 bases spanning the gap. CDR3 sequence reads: CAWSPGLSNQPQHF. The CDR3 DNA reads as TGTGCCTGGAGCCCGGGACTTAGCAATCAGCCCCAGCATTTT. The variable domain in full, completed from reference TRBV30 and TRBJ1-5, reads SQTIHQWPATLVQPVGSPLSLECTVEGTSNPNLYWYRQAAGRGLQLLFYSVGIGQISSEVPQNLSASRPQDRQFILSSKKLLLSDSGFYLCAWSPGLSNQPQHFGDGTRLSIL.

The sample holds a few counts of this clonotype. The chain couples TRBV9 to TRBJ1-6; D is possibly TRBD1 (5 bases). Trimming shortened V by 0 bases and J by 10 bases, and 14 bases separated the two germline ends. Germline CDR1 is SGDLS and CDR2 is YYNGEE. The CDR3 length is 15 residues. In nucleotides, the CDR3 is TGTGCCAGCAGCGTAGGGGTAGGGACCGGGTCACCCCTCCACTTT. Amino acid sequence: CASSVGVGTGSPLHF.

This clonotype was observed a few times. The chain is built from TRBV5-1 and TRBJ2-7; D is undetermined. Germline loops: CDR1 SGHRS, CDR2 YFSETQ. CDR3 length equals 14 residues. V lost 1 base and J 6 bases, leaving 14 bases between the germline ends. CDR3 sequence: CASSLNFGRREQYF. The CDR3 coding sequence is TGCGCCAGCAGCTTGAATTTCGGGCGACGCGAGCAGTACTTC.

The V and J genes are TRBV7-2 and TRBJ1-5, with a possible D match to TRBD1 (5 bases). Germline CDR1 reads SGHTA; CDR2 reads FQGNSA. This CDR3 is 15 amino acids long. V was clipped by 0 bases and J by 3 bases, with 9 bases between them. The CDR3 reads CASSLAGGNNQPQHF. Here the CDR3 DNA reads TGTGCCAGCAGCTTAGCGGGGGGGAACAATCAGCCCCAGCATTTT.

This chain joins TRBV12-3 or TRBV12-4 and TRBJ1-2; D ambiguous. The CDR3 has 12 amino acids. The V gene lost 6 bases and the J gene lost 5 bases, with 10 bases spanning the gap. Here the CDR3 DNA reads TGTGCCAGCAGCCGAAGGCCATATGGCTACACCTTC. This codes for CASSRRPYGYTF.

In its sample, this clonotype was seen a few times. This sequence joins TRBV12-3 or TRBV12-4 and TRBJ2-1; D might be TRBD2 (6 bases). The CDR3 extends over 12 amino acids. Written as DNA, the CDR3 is TGTGCGACGGGGAGGTTTTACAATGAGCAGTTCTTC. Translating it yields CATGRFYNEQFF.

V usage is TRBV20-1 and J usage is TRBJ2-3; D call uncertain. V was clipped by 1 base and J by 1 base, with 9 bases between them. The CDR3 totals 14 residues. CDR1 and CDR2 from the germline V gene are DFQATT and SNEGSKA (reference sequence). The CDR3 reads CSARVRGGTDTQYF. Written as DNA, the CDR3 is TGCAGTGCTAGAGTCCGCGGCGGCACAGATACGCAGTATTTT.

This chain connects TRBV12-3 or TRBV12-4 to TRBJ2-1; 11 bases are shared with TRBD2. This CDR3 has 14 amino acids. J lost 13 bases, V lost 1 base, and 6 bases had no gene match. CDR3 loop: CASSLVLAGVLQFF. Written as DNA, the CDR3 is TGTGCCAGCAGTTTAGTACTAGCGGGAGTCCTCCAGTTCTTC.

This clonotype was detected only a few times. CDR3 sequence reads: CATSRGTQGSYNEQFF. For the CDR3, the DNA is TGTGCCACCAGCAGAGGAACGCAGGGATCCTACAATGAGCAGTTCTTC. The chain joins TRBV15 to TRBJ2-1; tentatively, D is TRBD1 (5 bases). Germline V lookup: CDR1 LNHNV, CDR2 YYDKDF (reference sequence). The CDR3 has 16 residues. V was pared by 1 base and J by 1 base, with 11 bases between.

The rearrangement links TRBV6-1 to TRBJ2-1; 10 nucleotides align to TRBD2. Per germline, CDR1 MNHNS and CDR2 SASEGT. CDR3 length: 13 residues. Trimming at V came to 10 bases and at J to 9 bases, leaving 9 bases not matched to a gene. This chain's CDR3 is CAINLAGVAEQFF. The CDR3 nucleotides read TGTGCCATTAATCTAGCGGGAGTGGCTGAGCAGTTCTTC.

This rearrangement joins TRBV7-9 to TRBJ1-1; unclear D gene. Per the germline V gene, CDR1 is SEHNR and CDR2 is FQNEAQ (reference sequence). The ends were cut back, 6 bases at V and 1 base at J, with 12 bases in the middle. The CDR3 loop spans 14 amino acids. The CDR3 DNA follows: TGTGCCAGCAGACAATGGGCTGAGAACACTGAAGCTTTCTTT. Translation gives CASRQWAENTEAFF.

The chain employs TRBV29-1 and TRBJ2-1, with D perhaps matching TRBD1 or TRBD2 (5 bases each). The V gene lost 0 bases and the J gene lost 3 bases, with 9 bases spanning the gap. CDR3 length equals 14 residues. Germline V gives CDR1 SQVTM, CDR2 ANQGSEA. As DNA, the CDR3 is TGCAGCGTTGAAGATCGGGGCAACTACAATGAGCAGTTCTTC. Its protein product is CSVEDRGNYNEQFF.

CDR3 loop: CASITGQGYEQYF. As DNA, the CDR3 is TGTGCCAGCATAACGGGACAGGGGTATGAGCAGTACTTC. The chain is built from TRBV2 and TRBJ2-7, with 10 bases lining up with TRBD1. The CDR3 totals 13 residues. With V trimmed by 7 bases and J by 7 bases, 7 bases remained unmatched. Germline V gives CDR1 SNHLY, CDR2 FYNNEI.

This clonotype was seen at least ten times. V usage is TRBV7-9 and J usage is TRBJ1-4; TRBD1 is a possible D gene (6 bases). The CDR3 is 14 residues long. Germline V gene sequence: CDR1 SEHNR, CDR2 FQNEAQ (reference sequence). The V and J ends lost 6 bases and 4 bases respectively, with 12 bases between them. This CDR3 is CASRTGHGNEKLFF. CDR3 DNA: TGTGCCAGCAGAACGGGACACGGTAATGAAAAACTGTTTTTT.

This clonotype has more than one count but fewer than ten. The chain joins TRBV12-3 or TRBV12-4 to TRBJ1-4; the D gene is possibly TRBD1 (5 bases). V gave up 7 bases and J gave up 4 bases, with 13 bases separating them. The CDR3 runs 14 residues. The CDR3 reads CASTQGSVNEKLFF. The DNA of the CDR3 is TGTGCCAGCACCCAGGGATCGGTTAATGAAAAACTGTTTTTT.

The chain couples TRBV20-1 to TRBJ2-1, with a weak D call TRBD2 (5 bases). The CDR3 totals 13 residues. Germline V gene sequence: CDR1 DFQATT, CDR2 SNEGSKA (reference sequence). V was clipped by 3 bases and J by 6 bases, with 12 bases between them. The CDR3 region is CSASPGIGNEQFF. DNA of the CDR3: TGCAGTGCTAGCCCCGGGATCGGCAATGAGCAGTTCTTC.

CDR3 protein: CASSQGNRDTNSYEQYF. The CDR3 DNA reads as TGTGCCAGCAGCCAAGGAAACCGGGACACAAACTCCTACGAGCAGTACTTC. The chain uses TRBV4-2 and TRBJ2-7, with TRBD1 as a possible D gene (6 bases). V lost 1 base to trimming and J lost 0 bases, with 16 bases between them. CDR3 size: 17 residues. Germline CDR1 LGHNA, CDR2 YNFKEQ.

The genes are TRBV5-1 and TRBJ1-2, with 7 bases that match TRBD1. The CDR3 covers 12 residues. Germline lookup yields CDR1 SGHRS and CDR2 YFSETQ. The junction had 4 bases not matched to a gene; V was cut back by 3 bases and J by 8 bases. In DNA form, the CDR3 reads TGCGCCAGCAGCTATACAGGGGAGGGCTACACCTTC. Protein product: CASSYTGEGYTF. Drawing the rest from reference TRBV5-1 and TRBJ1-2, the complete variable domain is KAGVTQTPRYLIKTRGQQVTLSCSPISGHRSVSWYQQTPGQGLQFLFEYFSETQRNKGNFPGRFSGRQFSNSRSEMNVSTLELGDSALYLCASSYTGEGYTFGSGTRLTVV.

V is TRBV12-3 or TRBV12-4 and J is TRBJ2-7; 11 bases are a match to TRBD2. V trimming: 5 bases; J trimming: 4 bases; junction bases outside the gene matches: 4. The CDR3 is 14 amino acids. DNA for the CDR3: TGTGCCAGCAGTCCGGGACTAGCGGTATACGAGCAGTACTTC. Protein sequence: CASSPGLAVYEQYF.

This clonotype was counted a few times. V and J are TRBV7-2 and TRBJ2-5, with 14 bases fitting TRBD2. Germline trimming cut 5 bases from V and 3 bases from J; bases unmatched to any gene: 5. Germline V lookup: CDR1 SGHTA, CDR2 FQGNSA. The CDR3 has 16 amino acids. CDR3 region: CASSPRLAGGKETQYF. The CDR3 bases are TGTGCCAGCAGCCCCCGACTAGCGGGGGGGAAAGAGACCCAGTACTTC.

The CDR3, as DNA: TGCGCCAGCAGCGATGGGTGGGGGAGCTCCTACAATGAGCAGTTCTTC. Protein: CASSDGWGSSYNEQFF. This chain connects TRBV5-1 to TRBJ2-1; D possibly uses TRBD1 or TRBD2 (5 bases each). Per the germline V gene, CDR1 is SGHRS and CDR2 is YFSETQ. There are 16 residues in the CDR3. Trimming removed 4 bases from V and 0 bases from J, with 14 bases in between.

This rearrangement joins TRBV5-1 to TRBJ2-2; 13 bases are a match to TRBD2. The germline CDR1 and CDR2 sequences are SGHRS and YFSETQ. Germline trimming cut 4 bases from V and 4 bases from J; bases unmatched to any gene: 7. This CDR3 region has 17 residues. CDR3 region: CASSAGLAGSSTGELFF. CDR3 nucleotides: TGCGCCAGCAGCGCGGGACTAGCGGGGAGCAGCACCGGGGAGCTGTTTTTT.